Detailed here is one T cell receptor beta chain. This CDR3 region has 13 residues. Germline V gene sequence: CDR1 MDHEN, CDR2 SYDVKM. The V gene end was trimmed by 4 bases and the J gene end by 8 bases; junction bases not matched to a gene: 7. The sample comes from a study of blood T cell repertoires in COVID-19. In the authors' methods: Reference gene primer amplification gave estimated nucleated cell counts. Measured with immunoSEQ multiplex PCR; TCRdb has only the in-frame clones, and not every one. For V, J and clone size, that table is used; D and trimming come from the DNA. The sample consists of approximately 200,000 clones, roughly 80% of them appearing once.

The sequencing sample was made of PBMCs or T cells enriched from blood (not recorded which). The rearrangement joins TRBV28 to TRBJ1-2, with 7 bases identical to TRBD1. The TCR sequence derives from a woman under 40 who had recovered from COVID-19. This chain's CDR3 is CASSSGTVFGYTF. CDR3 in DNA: TGTGCCAGCAGTTCCGGGACAGTCTTCGGCTACACCTTC.